Presented here are 11 T cell receptor beta chains from one specimen sequenced in a study of long-term antiretroviral therapy in people with HIV. Samples were assayed with immunoSEQ v3.0 at survey level. TCRdb keeps only in-frame clones here, not all; method: immunoSEQ multiplex PCR. Among around 29,000 clones listed, roughly 93% were seen once. Sample: unsorted PBMCs, taken about 6.7 years after starting antiretroviral therapy. These receptors came from a woman in her forties with HIV.

The V and J genes are TRBV10-3 and TRBJ2-5; the match to TRBD1 covers 11 bases. The CDR3 loop spans 15 amino acids. The germline gives CDR1 ENHRY, CDR2 SYGVKD. The J segment lost 2 bases and the V segment lost 6 bases, leaving 5 bases of the junction unmatched. The CDR3 region is CAIRGTGGSQETQYF. DNA for the CDR3: TGTGCCATCAGGGGGACAGGGGGTTCGCAAGAGACCCAGTACTTC.

This clone has a handful of counts. The V gene is TRBV19, the J gene TRBJ2-3; 8 bases match TRBD2. The V gene's germline CDR1 is LNHDA and CDR2 SQIVND (reference sequence). V shed 5 bases, J shed 2 bases, and the junction held 3 bases outside the gene matches. This CDR3 has 14 residues. The CDR3 sequence: CASSFSGDTDTQYF. DNA for the CDR3: TGTGCCAGTAGTTTTAGCGGGGACACAGATACGCAGTATTTT.

The chain is built from TRBV19 and TRBJ1-5, with 12 positions matching TRBD1. J was trimmed by 6 bases and V by 7 bases; bases with no gene match: 10. The CDR3 has 16 residues. Germline loops: CDR1 LNHDA, CDR2 SQIVND (reference sequence). The CDR3 nucleotides are TGTGCCAGTATTGCCGGGACAGGGGGCAGTGGTCAGCCCCAGCATTTT. This codes for CASIAGTGGSGQPQHF.

The chain couples TRBV2 to TRBJ2-2; D may be TRBD1 (5 bases). The germline V and J ends were trimmed by 5 bases and 4 bases, with 8 bases remaining between them. This CDR3 region has 13 residues. CDR1 and CDR2 (germline): SNHLY, FYNNEI. CDR3 DNA: TGTGCCAGCAGTCAAGACAGCACCGGGGAGCTGTTTTTT. Its protein product is CASSQDSTGELFF.

This chain connects TRBV6-6 to TRBJ2-7, with 10 bases lining up with TRBD1. Germline V gives CDR1 MNHNY, CDR2 SVGAGI (reference sequence). The CDR3 is 15 residues long. Losses at the gene ends were 9 bases for V and 2 bases for J; bases not matched to a gene: 10. CDR3 nucleotide sequence: TGTGCCAGTGATTCCCCGGGACAGGGGACCTACGAGCAGTACTTC. Translated: CASDSPGQGTYEQYF.

The chain has TRBV7-2 and TRBJ1-6, with D hard to call. CDR1 SGHTA and CDR2 FQGNSA come from the germline V gene. This CDR3 comprises 13 residues. The V gene lost 4 bases and the J gene lost 9 bases, with 10 bases spanning the gap. The CDR3 DNA follows: TGTGCCAGCAGCTGGGGTCGGGGTTCACCCCTCCACTTT. It encodes CASSWGRGSPLHF.

The genes are TRBV6-5 and TRBJ2-7, with D perhaps matching TRBD2 (6 bases). V was pared by 0 bases and J by 2 bases, with 8 bases between. CDR3 length: 14 amino acids. Germline CDR1 reads MNHEY; CDR2 reads SVGAGI. The CDR3 region is CASSYSGGTYEQYF. DNA for the CDR3: TGTGCCAGCAGTTACTCTGGGGGGACCTACGAGCAGTACTTC.

The chain couples TRBV4-3 to TRBJ2-2, with 7 bases aligning to TRBD2. V lost 0 bases to trimming and J lost 1 base; unmatched junction nucleotides: 5. Germline loops: CDR1 LGHNA, CDR2 YSLEER. The CDR3 extends over 17 amino acids. The CDR3 here is CASSQDPWGGNTGELFF. DNA for the CDR3: TGCGCCAGCAGCCAAGATCCTTGGGGGGGGAACACCGGGGAGCTGTTTTTT.

This clone appeared once. The V call is TRBV11-3, the J call TRBJ1-2; 8 bases fit TRBD1. The CDR3 consists of 15 residues. Germline lookup yields CDR1 SGHNT and CDR2 YENEEA. V dropped 5 bases and J dropped 5; count of bases not matched to a gene: 10. The CDR3 coding sequence is TGTGCCAGCAGCCGAACCGGGACAGGCGTTTATGGCTACACCTTC. This gives the protein CASSRTGTGVYGYTF.

This sequence joins TRBV4-3 and TRBJ2-3; D gene uncertain. Germline loops: CDR1 LGHNA, CDR2 YSLEER. Trimming shortened V by 4 bases and J by 2 bases, and 13 bases separated the two germline ends. The CDR3 contains 15 residues. The CDR3 nucleotides are TGCGCCAGCAGCCGCATGGGTGGAGACACAGATACGCAGTATTTT. As protein: CASSRMGGDTDTQYF.

The chain links TRBV30 to TRBJ1-2; D perhaps matches TRBD1 (5 bases). Germline CDR1 and CDR2: GTSNPN and SVGIG (reference sequence). This CDR3 has 11 residues. V lost 3 bases and J 8 bases, leaving 10 bases between the germline ends. The CDR3 spells CAWSAGQGYTF. CDR3 in DNA: TGTGCCTGGAGCGCAGGGCAGGGCTACACCTTC.